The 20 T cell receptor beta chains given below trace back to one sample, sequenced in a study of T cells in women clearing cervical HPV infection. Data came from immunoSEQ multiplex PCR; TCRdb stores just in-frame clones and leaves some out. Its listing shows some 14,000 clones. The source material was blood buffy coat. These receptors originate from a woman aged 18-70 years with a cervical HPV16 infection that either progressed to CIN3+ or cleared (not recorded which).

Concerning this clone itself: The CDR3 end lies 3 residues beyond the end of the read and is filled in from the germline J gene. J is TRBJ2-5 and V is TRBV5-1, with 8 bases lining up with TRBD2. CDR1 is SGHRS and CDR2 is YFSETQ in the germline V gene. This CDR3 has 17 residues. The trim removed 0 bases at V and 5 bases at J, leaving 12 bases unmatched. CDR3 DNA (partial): TGCGCCAGCAGCTTGGCCTCGTCTGCGGGGGGCGGGGAGACC. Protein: CASSLASSAGGGET. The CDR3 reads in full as CASSLASSAGGGETQYF.

CDR3 bases read: TGTGCCAGCAGTGAAGAGGTTTCTTATAGCAATCAGCCG. It is translated as CASSEEVSYSNQP. Given in full, the CDR3 is CASSEEVSYSNQPQYF. This sequence joins TRBV2 and TRBJ2-3; D is unresolved. The sequence runs out 3 residues before the end of the CDR3; the remainder is reconstructed from the germline J gene. Germline V CDR1 and CDR2: SNHLY, FYNNEI. This CDR3 region has 16 residues.

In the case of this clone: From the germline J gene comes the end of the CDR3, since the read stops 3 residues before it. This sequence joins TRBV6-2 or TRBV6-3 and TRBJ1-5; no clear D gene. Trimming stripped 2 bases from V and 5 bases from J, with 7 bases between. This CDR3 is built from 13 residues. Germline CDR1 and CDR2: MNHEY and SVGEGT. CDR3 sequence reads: CASSYVRDQPQHF. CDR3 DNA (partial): TGTGCCAGCAGTTACGTCAGAGATCAGCCC.

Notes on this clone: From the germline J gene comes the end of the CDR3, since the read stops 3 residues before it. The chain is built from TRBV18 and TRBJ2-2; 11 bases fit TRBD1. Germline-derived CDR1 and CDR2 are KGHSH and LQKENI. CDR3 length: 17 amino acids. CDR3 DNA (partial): TGTGCCAGCTCACCAGGCGGGACAGGGGGAGATAATTCACCG. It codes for CASSPGGTGGDNSP. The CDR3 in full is CASSPGGTGGDNSPLFF.

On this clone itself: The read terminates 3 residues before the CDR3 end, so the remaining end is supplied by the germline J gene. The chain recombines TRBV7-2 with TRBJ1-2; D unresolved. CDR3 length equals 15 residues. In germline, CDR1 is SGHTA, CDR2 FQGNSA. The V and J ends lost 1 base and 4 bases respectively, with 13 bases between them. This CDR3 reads CASSLGPGEIYGYTF. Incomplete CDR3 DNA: TGTGCCAGCAGCTTAGGCCCAGGCGAGATCTATGGC.

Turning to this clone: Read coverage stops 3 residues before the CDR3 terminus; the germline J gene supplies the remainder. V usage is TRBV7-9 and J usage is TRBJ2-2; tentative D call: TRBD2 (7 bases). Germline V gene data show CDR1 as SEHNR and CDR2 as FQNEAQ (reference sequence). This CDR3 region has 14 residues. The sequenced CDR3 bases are TGTGCCAGCAGCAAGGGGGGAGGGGGGGAAAAG. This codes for CASSKGGGGEK. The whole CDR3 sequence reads CASSKGGGGEKLFF.

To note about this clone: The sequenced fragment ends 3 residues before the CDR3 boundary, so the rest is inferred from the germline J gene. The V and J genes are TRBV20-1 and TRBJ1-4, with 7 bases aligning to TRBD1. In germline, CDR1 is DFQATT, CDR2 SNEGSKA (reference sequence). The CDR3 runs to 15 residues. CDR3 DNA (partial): TGCAGTGCTCGAACTCCAACAGGGGTTAATTCACCA. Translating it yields CSARTPTGVNSP. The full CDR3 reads CSARTPTGVNSPLFF.

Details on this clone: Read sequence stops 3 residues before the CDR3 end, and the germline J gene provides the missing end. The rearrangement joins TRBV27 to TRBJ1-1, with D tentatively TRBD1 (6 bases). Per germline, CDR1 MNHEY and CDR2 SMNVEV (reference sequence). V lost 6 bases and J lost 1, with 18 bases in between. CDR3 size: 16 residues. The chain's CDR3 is CASSPTRQAGNTEAFF. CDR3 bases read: TGTGCCAGCAGCCCTACGAGACAGGCGGGGAACACTGAA.

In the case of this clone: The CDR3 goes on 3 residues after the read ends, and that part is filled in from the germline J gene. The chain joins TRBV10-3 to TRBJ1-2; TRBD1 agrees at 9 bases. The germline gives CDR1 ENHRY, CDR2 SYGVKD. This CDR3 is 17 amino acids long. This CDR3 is CAISESWGQGEGETYTF. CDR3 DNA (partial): TGTGCCATCAGTGAGTCCTGGGGACAGGGCGAGGGAGAGACC.

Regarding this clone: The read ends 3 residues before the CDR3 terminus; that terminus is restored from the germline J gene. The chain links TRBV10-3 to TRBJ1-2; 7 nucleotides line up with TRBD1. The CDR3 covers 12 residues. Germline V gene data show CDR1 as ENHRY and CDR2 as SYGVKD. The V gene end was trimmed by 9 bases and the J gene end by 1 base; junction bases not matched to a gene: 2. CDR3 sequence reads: CAMRDSNYGYTF. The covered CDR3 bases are TGTGCCATGAGGGACAGTAACTATGGC.

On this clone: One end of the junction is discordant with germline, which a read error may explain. CDR3 bases read: TGCGCCAGCAGCCAAGGGGGGGGGACAGGGGATGGC. It yields the protein CASSQGGGTGDG. The full CDR3 is CASSQGGGTGDGYTF. V and J are TRBV4-2 and TRBJ1-2, with 10 bases that match TRBD1. Read data end 3 residues before the CDR3 end; the end is taken from the germline J gene. Looked up from germline, CDR1 is LGHNA and CDR2 is YNFKEQ. The CDR3 covers 15 residues.

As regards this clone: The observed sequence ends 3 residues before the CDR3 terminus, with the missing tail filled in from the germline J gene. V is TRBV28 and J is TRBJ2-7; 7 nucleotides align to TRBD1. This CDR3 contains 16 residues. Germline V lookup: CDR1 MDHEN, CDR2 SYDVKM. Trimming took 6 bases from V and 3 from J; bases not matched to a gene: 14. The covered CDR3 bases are TGTGCCAGCAGCCGGGGACAGACGGGGAGACTCTACGAG. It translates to CASSRGQTGRLYE. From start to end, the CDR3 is CASSRGQTGRLYEQYF.

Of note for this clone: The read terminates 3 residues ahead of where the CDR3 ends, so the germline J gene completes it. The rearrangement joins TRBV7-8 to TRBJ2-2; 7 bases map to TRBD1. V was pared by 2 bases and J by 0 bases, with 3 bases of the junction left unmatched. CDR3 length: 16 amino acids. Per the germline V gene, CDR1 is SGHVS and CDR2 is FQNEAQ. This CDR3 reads CASSLIGGPNTGELFF. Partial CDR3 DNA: TGTGCCAGCAGCTTAATAGGGGGCCCGAACACCGGGGAG.

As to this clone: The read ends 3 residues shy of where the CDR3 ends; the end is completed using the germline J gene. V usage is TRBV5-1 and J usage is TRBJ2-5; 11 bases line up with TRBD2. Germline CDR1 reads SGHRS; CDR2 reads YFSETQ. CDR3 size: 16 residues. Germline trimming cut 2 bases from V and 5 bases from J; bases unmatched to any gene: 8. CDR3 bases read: TGCGCCAGCAGCTTTTTAACTAGCGGGAGAGGTGAGACC. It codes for CASSFLTSGRGET. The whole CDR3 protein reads CASSFLTSGRGETQYF.

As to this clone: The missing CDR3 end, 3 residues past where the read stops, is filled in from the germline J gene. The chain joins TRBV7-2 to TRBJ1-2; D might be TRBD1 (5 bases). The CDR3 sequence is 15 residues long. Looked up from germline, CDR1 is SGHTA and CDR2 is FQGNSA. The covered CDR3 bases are TGTGCCAGCAGCTTATTCCTAGCGGGGGGAAATGAC. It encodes CASSLFLAGGND. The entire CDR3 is CASSLFLAGGNDYTF.

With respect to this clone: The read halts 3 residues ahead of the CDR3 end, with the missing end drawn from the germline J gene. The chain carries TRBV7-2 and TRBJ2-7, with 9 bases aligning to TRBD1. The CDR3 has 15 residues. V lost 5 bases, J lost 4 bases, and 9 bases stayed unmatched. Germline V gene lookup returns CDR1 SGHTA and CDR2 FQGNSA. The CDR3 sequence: CASSQAPGQGYEQYF. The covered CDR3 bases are TGTGCCAGCAGCCAAGCCCCCGGACAGGGGTACGAG.

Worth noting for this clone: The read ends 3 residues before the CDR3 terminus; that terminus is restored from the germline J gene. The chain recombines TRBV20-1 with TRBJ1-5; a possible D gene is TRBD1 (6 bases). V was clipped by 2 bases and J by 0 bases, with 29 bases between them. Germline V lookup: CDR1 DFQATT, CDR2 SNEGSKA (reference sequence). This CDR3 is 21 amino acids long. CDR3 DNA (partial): TGCAGTGCTAGACCTCGGCCGCAGATGCAGGACAGCATTTCTAGCAATCAGCCC. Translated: CSARPRPQMQDSISSNQP. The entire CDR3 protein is CSARPRPQMQDSISSNQPQHF.

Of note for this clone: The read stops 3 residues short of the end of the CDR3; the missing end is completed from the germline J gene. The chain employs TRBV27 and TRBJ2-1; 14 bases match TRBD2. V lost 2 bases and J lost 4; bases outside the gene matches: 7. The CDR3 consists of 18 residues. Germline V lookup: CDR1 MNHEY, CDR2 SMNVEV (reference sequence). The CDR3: CASSLRRLAGGHYNEQFF. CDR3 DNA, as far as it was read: TGTGCCAGCAGTTTACGCCGACTAGCGGGGGGGCATTACAATGAG.

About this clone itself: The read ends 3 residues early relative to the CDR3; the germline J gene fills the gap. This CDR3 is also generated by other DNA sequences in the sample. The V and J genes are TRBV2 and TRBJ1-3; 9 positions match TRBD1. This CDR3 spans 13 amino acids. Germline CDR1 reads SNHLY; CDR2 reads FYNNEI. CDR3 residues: CASRGSPGQGIYF. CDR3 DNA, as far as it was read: TGTGCCAGCAGGGGAAGCCCGGGACAGGGC.

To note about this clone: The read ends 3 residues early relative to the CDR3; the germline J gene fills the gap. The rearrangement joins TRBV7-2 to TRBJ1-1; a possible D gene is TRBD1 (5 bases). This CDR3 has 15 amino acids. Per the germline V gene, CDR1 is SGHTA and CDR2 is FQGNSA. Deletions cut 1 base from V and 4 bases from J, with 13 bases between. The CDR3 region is CASSLVVGGLTEAFF. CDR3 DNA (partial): TGTGCCAGCAGCTTAGTAGTCGGGGGTCTCACTGAA.